This TCR beta chain was observed in a study of blood T cell repertoires in COVID-19. The V end was cut by 4 bases, the J end by 6 bases, with 8 bases between. CDR1 SGHNT and CDR2 YYREEE come from the germline V gene (reference sequence). This CDR3 comprises 13 residues. Clones were sequenced by immunoSEQ multiplex PCR, and TCRdb holds only the in-frame ones, with some missing. Of about 170,000 clones in the sample, about 93% were seen once. The chain recombines TRBV5-4 with TRBJ1-6; TRBD1 might be the D (6 bases). The sequencing input was peripheral blood. The receptor was derived from a woman aged 45-65 years with acute or convalescent COVID-19. CDR3 coding DNA: TGTGCCAGCAGCACGGACAGTAATTCACCCCTCCACTTT. Protein sequence: CASSTDSNSPLHF.